A selection of T cell receptor beta chains follows, all from one sample in a study of CD8+CD57+ T cells in acquired aplastic anemia. A single record per CDR3 protein comes from TCRdb applying MiXCR to the reads. The table shows about 130,000 distinct CDR3 sequences, with about 48% occurring only once. Sequencing input: sorted CD4+, CD8+, or CD8+CD57+ T cells (not recorded which) from PBMCs. The receptors stem from a human donor in good health, serving as a control. Both conserved end residues are trimmed from each CDR3. The order of the fields is CDR3 length, V gene, CDR3 protein.

>10|TRBV12-5
APGCEGNEQF
>11|TRBV12-3/TRBV12-4
ASSSPGVKTQY
>16|TRBV19
ASSIVSTGTGGSYEQY
>12|TRBV12-3/TRBV12-4
ASSPSSTLYEQY
>12|TRBV11-3
ASSFTGGAETQY
>13|TRBV7-9
ASSPDSLAGQPQH
>10|TRBV20-1
SGVRGPYEQY
>16|TRBV7-3
ASSPLHRGTGPNYGYT
>15|TRBV2
ASSPLGGQGNFNEQF
>10|TRBV19
ASSFFNQPQH
>11|TRBV4-3
ASSQDKKYGYT
>13|TRBV5-1
ASSLDPGMDYGYT
>13|TRBV4-1
ASSQGTGTNYGYT
>14|TRBV27
ASSLERGPGMDTQC
>9|TRBV2
ASSINRGQF
>14|TRBV20-1
SAPRGGAGGWNEQF
>12|TRBV3-1
ASSQRTDKNIQY
>12|TRBV10-1
ASSGSRTYNEQF
>11|TRBV2
ASSEEVAAEAF
>14|TRBV19
ASSPRVSGGADTQY
>13|TRBV20-1
SAPLAPWENNEQF
>13|TRBV15
ATSRGQGLDSPLH
>12|TRBV2
ASSFPSPGTEAF
>12|TRBV3-1
ASSQFTGTDTQY
>9|TRBV7-8
ASSLEHEQY
>13|TRBV19
ASSILTGLNTEAF
>17|TRBV29-1
SVEERGTLTAGSGHGYT
>14|TRBV7-3
ASSIAGTGSAYEQY
>13|TRBV20-1
SARSRGEFGDTQY
>16|TRBV7-2
ASSLVLAGGRSADTQY